The T cell receptor beta chain under discussion was sequenced for a study of cytomegalovirus exposure and HLA in healthy donors. A word on this clone: Its antigen is unknown.

The CDR3 spans 14 residues. The V and J ends lost 4 bases and 9 bases respectively, with 13 bases between them. Germline-derived CDR1 and CDR2 are MNHEY and SVGAGI. PCR primers comprised 60 Vbeta and 13 Jbeta primers. Libraries were prepared by immunoSEQ multiplex PCR; TCRdb keeps only in-frame clonotypes and omits some of them. The table has 25,000 to 35,000 clones, about 63% seen once. General study points: TCR beta sequences reportedly predicted most subjects' HLA-A and HLA-B alleles accurately. Immune exposure information comprised only CMV serostatus. A later analysis reportedly identified an Asian-associated ancestry cluster as carrying fewer N-insertions than the 666-donor mean.

The receptor was isolated from a middle-aged man in good health and CMV-seropositive. The rearrangement joins TRBV6-5 to TRBJ1-6; D is possibly TRBD1 (6 bases). Sequenced sample: PBMCs. The CDR3 is CASSSPGQRSPLHF. CDR3 sequence (DNA): TGTGCCAGCAGTTCGCCGGGACAACGTTCACCCCTCCACTTT.